The 15 T cell receptor beta chains reported below all come from one sample, sequenced in a study of identical twins. TCRdb analysed the 5' RACE reads with MiXCR anew, one entry per CDR3 protein. The repertoire includes roughly 250,000 distinct CDR3 sequences, over 12% of them detected once, and approximately 9.3% sits in the top ten. What was sequenced was memory (CD45RO+) T cells sorted from blood. These receptors originate from a woman aged 18-29 years in good health.

This clonotype was seen only a few times. The chain couples TRBV12-3 or TRBV12-4 to TRBJ2-5; D may be TRBD1 or TRBD2 (5 bases each). The CDR3 loop spans 13 amino acids. Trimming left V 1 base short and J 7 bases short, with 10 bases between. CDR3 region: CASSLEGTGTQYF. The DNA of the CDR3 is TGTGCCAGCAGTTTAGAAGGGACGGGGACCCAGTACTTC.

The CDR3 protein is CSAGGGRGYNEQFF. The CDR3, as DNA: TGCAGCGCGGGTGGTGGGCGGGGGTACAATGAGCAGTTCTTC. The rearrangement joins TRBV29-1 to TRBJ2-1, with 7 bases lining up with TRBD2. This CDR3 has 14 residues. Germline-derived CDR1 and CDR2 are SQVTM and ANQGSEA. Germline trimming cut 7 bases from V and 4 bases from J; bases unmatched to any gene: 10.

This clonotype has only a few counts. The rearrangement joins TRBV29-1 to TRBJ1-2, with 9 bases that match TRBD1. After removal of 4 bases from V and 0 bases from J, the junction contained 9 bases not matched to a gene. Germline-derived CDR1 and CDR2 are SQVTM and ANQGSEA. This CDR3 comprises 16 residues. The CDR3 loop is CSVGGTGHRPNYGYTF. CDR3 bases: TGCAGCGTTGGTGGGACAGGGCACAGACCTAACTATGGCTACACCTTC.

This clonotype was seen at least ten times. V gene TRBV25-1 combines with J gene TRBJ2-3, with D possibly being TRBD2 (6 bases). The CDR3 runs to 14 residues. V was cut by 3 bases and J by 4 bases, with 11 bases left in between. Per the germline V gene, CDR1 is MGHDK and CDR2 is SYGVNS. The CDR3: CASSDRLESDTQYF. The CDR3 DNA is TGTGCCAGCAGTGACCGACTAGAATCAGATACGCAGTATTTT.

This clonotype has at least ten counts. This chain connects TRBV29-1 to TRBJ2-7; D not certain. The V end lost 4 bases, the J end lost 6 bases, and 16 bases lay between the germline ends. The CDR3 has 13 amino acids. Looked up from germline, CDR1 is SQVTM and CDR2 is ANQGSEA. This chain's CDR3 is CSVVGSGLSEQYF. CDR3 coding DNA: TGCAGCGTTGTTGGCTCGGGCCTTTCCGAGCAGTACTTC.

This chain links TRBV4-3 with TRBJ2-7; the match to TRBD2 covers 8 bases. J was trimmed by 0 bases and V by 2 bases; bases with no gene match: 6. Germline assignment: CDR1 LGHNA and CDR2 YSLEER. CDR3 length: 16 residues. The CDR3 is CASSQLAGVGSYEQYF. The CDR3 nucleotides are TGCGCCAGCAGCCAACTAGCGGGCGTGGGCTCCTACGAGCAGTACTTC.

The gene calls are TRBV27 and TRBJ1-1; no reliable D call. Looked up from germline, CDR1 is MNHEY and CDR2 is SMNVEV (reference sequence). The CDR3 extends over 12 amino acids. Trimming removed 4 bases at V and 8 bases at J, with 11 bases between. The CDR3 sequence: CASSSRTEEAFF. In DNA, the CDR3 is TGTGCCAGCAGTTCAAGGACGGAAGAAGCTTTCTTT.

The chain joins TRBV12-3 or TRBV12-4 to TRBJ2-3, with D unclear. The V end was cut by 2 bases, the J end by 5 bases, with 5 bases between. The CDR3 contains 12 residues. The CDR3 region has the DNA TGTGCCAGCAGTTTAACAATAGATACGCAGTATTTT. This gives the protein CASSLTIDTQYF.

In its sample, this clonotype was seen many times. The CDR3 loop is CASSLQDSKAFF. CDR3 DNA: TGTGCCAGCAGCCTCCAGGACTCGAAGGCTTTCTTT. V and J are TRBV3-1 and TRBJ1-1; D gene unclear. The V end was cut by 4 bases, the J end by 11 bases, with 14 bases between. The CDR3 runs 12 residues. The germline gives CDR1 LGHDT, CDR2 YNNKEL (reference sequence).

This clonotype was found a few times. This sequence joins TRBV9 and TRBJ2-1, with 12 bases matching TRBD2. J lost 8 bases, V lost 4 bases, and 13 bases had no gene match. The CDR3 is 17 residues long. Germline assignment: CDR1 SGDLS and CDR2 YYNGEE. CDR3 nucleotides: TGTGCCAGCAGCACACACCGCGGACTAGCGGGAATGGATGAGCAGTTCTTC. Encoded protein: CASSTHRGLAGMDEQFF.

The chain joins TRBV11-2 to TRBJ1-1; D not certain. Germline V gene data show CDR1 as SGHAT and CDR2 as FQNNGV. The length of the CDR3 is 14 residues. V lost 0 bases and J 3 bases, leaving 8 bases between the germline ends. CDR3 amino acids: CASSLEGEYTEAFF. The CDR3 DNA is TGTGCCAGCAGCTTAGAGGGAGAGTACACTGAAGCTTTCTTT.

This chain joins TRBV10-3 and TRBJ1-5, with 8 nucleotides matching TRBD1. Germline CDR1 ENHRY, CDR2 SYGVKD. This CDR3 region has 13 residues. The V segment lost 11 bases and the J segment 8 bases; nucleotides outside the gene matches: 11. In DNA form, the CDR3 reads TGTGCCGTCACGGGACAGGTCGATGAGCCCCAGCATTTT. Translating it yields CAVTGQVDEPQHF.

This clonotype was observed a handful of times. The rearrangement joins TRBV6-5 to TRBJ1-2, with D maybe TRBD1 (5 bases). Germline V gene data show CDR1 as MNHEY and CDR2 as SVGAGI. The CDR3 covers 15 residues. The V end was cut by 0 bases, the J end by 4 bases, with 12 bases between. CDR3 in amino acids: CASSYSTRVGYGYTF. CDR3 bases: TGTGCCAGCAGTTACTCGACCAGGGTGGGCTATGGCTACACCTTC.

Worth noting for this clonotype: Relative to the germline gene, one junction end is altered; a read error may explain this. The rearrangement links TRBV6-4 to TRBJ2-2, with D tentatively TRBD2 (5 bases). This CDR3 comprises 13 residues. The V gene's germline CDR1 is MRHNA and CDR2 SNTAGT. Written as DNA, the CDR3 is TGTGCCAGCAGTGCCGGGGTGGCCGGGGAGTTGTTTTTT. It yields the protein CASSAGVAGELFF.

This clonotype was detected many times. The V gene is TRBV12-3 or TRBV12-4, the J gene TRBJ2-5; 8 bases align to TRBD2. The CDR3 length is 15 residues. V lost 3 bases, J lost 5 bases, and 8 bases stayed unmatched. CDR3 DNA sequence: TGTGCCAGCAGTTTGTGGGAGCGGGAGACTGAGACCCAGTACTTC. This gives the protein CASSLWERETETQYF.